This TCR beta chain appears in the sequencing data of a study of siplizumab effects on memory and regulatory T cells (dated by TCRdb to the late 2010s). Describing the broader study: The study examined how the anti-CD2 antibody siplizumab affects alloreactive T-cell subsets in allogeneic mixed lymphocyte reactions built from human PBMCs.

The protocol used for the library was the immunoSEQ multiplex PCR assay. Approximately 93,000 TCR templates per sample were assayed by the deep sequencing platform. Genomic DNA extracted from sorted T cells was the material used for TCRbeta CDR3 sequencing. On the authors' methods: The R programming language was used for clonal analysis of the TCRbeta CDR3 data. Unstimulated samples were compared with post-reaction CFSE-low samples to define alloreactive CD4+ and CD8+ clones. Regulatory or non-regulatory origin was assigned to alloreactive CD4+ clones by matching of sequences to sorted unstimulated Treg and non-Treg repertoires. TCRdb carries this immuneACCESS record with in-frame sequences only. Its versions omit some clonotypes, under half of them owing to an unresolved V gene in the studies checked, with the rest unexplained. The D gene and trimming were derived from the DNA, and the V and J assignments and clone size from that table. This sample gives roughly 120,000 clones in total; around 94% of them show up just once. Under 2% of the sample belongs to the ten largest clones.

Overall study results and their limits: For roughly 75-96% of proliferating CD4+ or CD8+ clones, no naive or memory phenotype could be assigned. Compared with memory T cells, unstimulated naive T cells appeared more diverse, and naive cells seemed to make a substantial contribution to the alloresponse. The cumulative frequency of alloreactive sequences that could be traced back to unstimulated CD4+ memory T cells was significantly reduced by siplizumab. Because sequences below about 10^-5 frequency were poorly captured, only a minor fraction of alloreactive clones could be mapped to unstimulated subsets. Among mappable alloreactive CD4+ clones, the Treg-derived fraction averaged around 63% with siplizumab versus 25% to 30% in control reactions. No functional confirmation was obtained for the suppressive function of proliferating Tregs from siplizumab cultures.

From a lookup of the germline V gene (reference sequence), CDR1 and CDR2 are SGHKS and YYEKEE. The CDR3 numbers 12 residues from cysteine through phenylalanine. Of the read, only the CDR3 DNA is kept; its 36 bases are in frame from base 1. Between the V and J ends, shortened by 0 bases and 6 bases respectively, the junction contains 6 bases. Sorted unstimulated T cells and proliferating T cells recovered from mixed lymphocyte reactions were subjected to TCRbeta CDR3 sequencing. Fresh whole blood from roughly 10 HLA-typed healthy donors was used to isolate PBMCs. Unstimulated CD4+ non-regulatory T cells were FACS-sorted to map the origin of alloreactive clones. This clone came up a few times. Its antigen target is currently unknown. No quality values exist for individual bases; no much larger clone is one base distant.

This sequence was found in a human donor in good health. The specimen was non-Treg CD4+ T cells sorted from blood. The intended sense of this specimen's cell subset or site label: FACS-sorted unstimulated CD4+ non-regulatory T cells. The V and J segments used are TRBV5-5 and TRBJ1-1; TRBD1 is perhaps the D gene, given 6 matching bases. CDR3 reads: CASSLEGAEAFF. The bases read TGTGCCAGCAGCTTGGAGGGGGCTGAAGCTTTCTTT.